This paragraph covers one TCR beta chain sequence. The CDR3 sequence is 15 residues long. Losses at the gene ends were 5 bases for V and 3 bases for J; bases not matched to a gene: 8. Germline CDR1 reads MNHNY; CDR2 reads SVGAGI (reference sequence). Original analysis: The authors estimated nucleated cell counts from reference gene primer amplification. Clones were sequenced by immunoSEQ multiplex PCR, and TCRdb holds only the in-frame ones, with some missing. V and J calls and clone size are copied from that table; D and trimming were computed from the DNA. The repertoire has over 250,000 clones, more than 85% of them found once; the top ten carry about 2.5%. This sample was taken from a study of blood T cell repertoires in COVID-19.

The source material was peripheral blood. This chain joins TRBV6-6 and TRBJ2-7, with TRBD2 identical over 9 bases. This receptor was taken from a person between 18 and 35 years old with COVID-19, enrolled during active disease. In DNA form, the CDR3 reads TGTGCCAGCAGTACGGGCGCGGGAGGGGTCTACGAGCAGTACTTC. Residues: CASSTGAGGVYEQYF.